This TCR beta chain was found in a study of beta chain features in type 1 diabetes. This clone appeared a few times. The target antigen is unknown. As every portion of the isolated RNA was reverse transcribed, the sequencing read expressed TCRB transcripts. The data were produced by immunoSEQ multiplex PCR, yet TCRdb's version contains in-frame clones alone and is incomplete. The table has about 180,000 clones, around 8% seen once; the top ten hold around 0.9%. General observations from the study: People with Type 1 diabetes carried modestly yet significantly shorter TCRB CDR3s in all four CD4+ subsets.

The clonotype originates from a woman aged 40 to 50 with type 1 diabetes. What was sequenced was central memory CD4+ T cells from blood.

CDR3 sequence: CASGVTTGGSRGYTF. In DNA, the CDR3 is TGTGCCAGCGGAGTCACGACAGGGGGCTCCAGAGGCTACACCTTC. The chain couples TRBV28 to TRBJ1-2, with 10 positions matching TRBD1. J lost 8 bases, V lost 8 bases, and 14 bases had no gene match. The germline CDR1 and CDR2 sequences are MDHEN and SYDVKM. There are 15 residues in the CDR3.